The rows below give T cell receptor beta chains drawn from one sample of a study of Ad26.COV2.S vaccination and SARS-CoV-2 variants. Repertoires were generated with immunoSEQ multiplex PCR, while TCRdb's copy carries only in-frame clones and drops some. The table records some 350,000 clones, about 92% of them present only once. Sequenced material: peripheral blood, taken after recovery from COVID-19. The receptor set was obtained from a human donor who had recovered from COVID-19. Both conserved end residues are part of each CDR3. The D gene is left open where the match is weak. Rows give clone size only sometimes, using once, few, many, or a class for an expanded clone.

v_gene	d_gene	abundance	j_gene	CDR3aa	CDR3nt
TRBV5-1	TRBD2	NA	TRBJ2-1	CASSPTSGGAYNEQFF	TGCGCCAGCAGCCCGACTAGCGGGGGGGCCTACAATGAGCAGTTCTTC
TRBV5-4	NA	NA	TRBJ2-7	CASSLGDTNYEQYF	TGTGCCAGCAGCTTGGGGGACACCAACTACGAGCAGTACTTC
TRBV7-9	NA	NA	TRBJ1-2	CASSLGGANYGYTF	TGTGCCAGCAGCTTGGGCGGAGCTAACTATGGCTACACCTTC
TRBV7-6	TRBD1	NA	TRBJ1-3	CASSRGQGGYGNTIYF	TGTGCCAGCAGCCGCGGTCAAGGGGGCTATGGAAACACCATATATTTT
TRBV5-4	NA	NA	TRBJ2-1	CASSSLTGTPVEQFF	TGTGCCAGCAGCTCGCTTACCGGGACTCCCGTTGAGCAGTTCTTC
TRBV2	NA	NA	TRBJ2-4	CASSDQGTAKNIQYF	TGTGCCAGCAGTGACCAGGGGACTGCCAAAAACATTCAGTACTTC
TRBV29-1	NA	NA	TRBJ2-2	CSARTGHTGELFF	TGCAGCGCCCGGACCGGGCACACCGGGGAGCTGTTTTTT
TRBV3-1/TRBV3-2	TRBD1	NA	TRBJ1-2	CASSQQSGTGWGYTF	TGTGCCAGCAGCCAACAGAGCGGGACAGGGTGGGGCTACACCTTC
TRBV6-2/TRBV6-3	TRBD2	NA	TRBJ2-2	CASSMSSGGATGELFF	TGTGCCAGCAGTATGTCTAGCGGGGGTGCTACCGGGGAGCTGTTTTTT
TRBV7-9	NA	once	TRBJ2-3	CASSLGRGLPDTQYF	TGTGCCAGCAGCTTAGGACGAGGGCTACCAGATACGCAGTATTTT
TRBV3-1/TRBV3-2	NA	few	TRBJ1-1	CASSPPDGTEAFF	TGTGCCAGCAGCCCCCCTGACGGGACTGAAGCTTTCTTT
TRBV7-2	NA	once	TRBJ2-1	CASSLSWRNSYNEQFF	TGTGCCAGCAGCTTGTCTTGGCGGAACTCCTACAATGAGCAGTTCTTC
TRBV5-5	TRBD1	NA	TRBJ1-4	CASSFNRGGEKLFF	TGTGCCAGCAGCTTTAACAGGGGGGGTGAAAAACTGTTTTTT
TRBV29-1	NA	few	TRBJ1-2	CSVPNKTRGNYGYTF	TGCAGCGTTCCAAACAAAACTAGGGGGAACTATGGCTACACCTTC
TRBV6-1	NA	NA	TRBJ2-3	CASSDVGPTGKADTQYF	TGTGCCAGCAGTGATGTGGGGCCGACAGGAAAGGCAGATACGCAGTATTTT
TRBV19	TRBD1	NA	TRBJ1-3	CASIPGGIGNTIYF	TGTGCCAGTATACCAGGGGGCATTGGAAACACCATATATTTT
TRBV2	NA	NA	TRBJ2-7	CASSEFGASYEQYF	TGTGCCAGCAGTGAGTTTGGGGCCTCCTACGAGCAGTACTTC
TRBV5-4	TRBD1	NA	TRBJ1-1	CASSPRSGQGAEAFF	TGTGCCAGCAGCCCCAGAAGCGGACAGGGGGCTGAAGCTTTCTTT
TRBV4-2	NA	NA	TRBJ2-1	CASSQASAYNEQFF	TGTGCCAGCAGCCAGGCTTCTGCCTACAATGAGCAGTTCTTC
TRBV6-2/TRBV6-3	NA	NA	TRBJ2-3	CASSPTPAAQYF	TGTGCCAGCAGTCCGACTCCAGCGGCGCAGTATTTT
TRBV3-1/TRBV3-2	NA	once	TRBJ1-2	CASAFPPHYGYTF	TGTGCCAGCGCCTTCCCCCCCCACTATGGCTACACCTTC
TRBV6-1	TRBD1	NA	TRBJ1-2	CASSDGTGPNYGYTF	TGTGCCAGCAGTGACGGGACAGGGCCTAACTATGGCTACACCTTC
TRBV6-1	NA	NA	TRBJ1-5	CASSERSNQPQHF	TGTGCCAGCAGTGAACGGTCGAATCAGCCCCAGCATTTT
TRBV10-3	NA	NA	TRBJ1-1	CAISEQGRGATEAFF	TGTGCCATCAGTGAGCAGGGCCGAGGGGCCACTGAAGCTTTCTTT
TRBV9	NA	NA	TRBJ2-5	CASSASGTGQETQYF	TGTGCCAGCAGCGCTTCAGGGACTGGCCAAGAGACCCAGTACTTC
TRBV6-6	TRBD1	NA	TRBJ2-7	CAAGDRKVQYF	TGTGCCGCAGGGGACAGAAAGGTGCAGTACTTC
TRBV9	TRBD1	once	TRBJ1-4	CASSGRQGIGEKLFF	TGTGCCAGCAGCGGACGACAGGGGATTGGAGAAAAACTGTTTTTT
TRBV6-6	NA	NA	TRBJ2-3	CASRNTDTQYF	TGTGCCAGCAGGAACACAGATACGCAGTATTTT